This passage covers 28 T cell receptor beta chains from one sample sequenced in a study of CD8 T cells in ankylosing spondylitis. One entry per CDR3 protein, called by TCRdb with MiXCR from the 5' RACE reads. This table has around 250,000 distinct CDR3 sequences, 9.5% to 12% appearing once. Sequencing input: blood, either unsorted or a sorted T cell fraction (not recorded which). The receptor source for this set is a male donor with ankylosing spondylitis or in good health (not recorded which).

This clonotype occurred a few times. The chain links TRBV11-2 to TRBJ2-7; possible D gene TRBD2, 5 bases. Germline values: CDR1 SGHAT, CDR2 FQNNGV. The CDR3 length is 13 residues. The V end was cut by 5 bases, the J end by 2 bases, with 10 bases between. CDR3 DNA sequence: TGTGCCAGCAGCGAAGCCGGGGCCTACGAGCAGTACTTC. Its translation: CASSEAGAYEQYF. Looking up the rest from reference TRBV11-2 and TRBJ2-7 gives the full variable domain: EAGVAQSPRYKIIEKRQSVAFWCNPISGHATLYWYQQILGQGPKLLIQFQNNGVVDDSQLPKDRFSAERLKGVDSTLKIQPAKLEDSAVYLCASSEAGAYEQYFGPGTRLTVT.

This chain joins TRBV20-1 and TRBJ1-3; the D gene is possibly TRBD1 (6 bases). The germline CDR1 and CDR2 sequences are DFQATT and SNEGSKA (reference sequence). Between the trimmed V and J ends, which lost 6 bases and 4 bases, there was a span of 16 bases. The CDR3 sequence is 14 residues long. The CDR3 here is CSAREGGGGNTIYF. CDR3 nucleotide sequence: TGCAGTGCACGGGAGGGGGGGGGCGGAAACACCATATATTTT.

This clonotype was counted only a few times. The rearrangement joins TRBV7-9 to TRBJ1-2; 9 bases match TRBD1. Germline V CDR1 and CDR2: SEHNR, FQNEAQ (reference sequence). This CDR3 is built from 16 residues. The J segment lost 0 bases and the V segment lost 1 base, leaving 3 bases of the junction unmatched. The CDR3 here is CASSLDRGRTNYGYTF. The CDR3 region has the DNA TGTGCCAGCAGCTTAGACAGGGGGCGAACTAACTATGGCTACACCTTC.

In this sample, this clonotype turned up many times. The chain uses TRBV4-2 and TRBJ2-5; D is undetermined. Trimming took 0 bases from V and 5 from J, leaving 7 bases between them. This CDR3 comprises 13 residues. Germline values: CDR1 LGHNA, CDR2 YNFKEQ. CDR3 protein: CASSQDPGETQYF. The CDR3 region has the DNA TGTGCCAGCAGCCAAGATCCGGGTGAGACCCAGTACTTC.

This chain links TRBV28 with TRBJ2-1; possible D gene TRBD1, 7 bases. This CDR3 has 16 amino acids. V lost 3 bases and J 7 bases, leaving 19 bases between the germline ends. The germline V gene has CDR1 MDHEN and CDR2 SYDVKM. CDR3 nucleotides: TGTGCCAGCAGTTTCGATCAGCCCGCAGGGGGGAATGAGCAGTTCTTC. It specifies CASSFDQPAGGNEQFF.

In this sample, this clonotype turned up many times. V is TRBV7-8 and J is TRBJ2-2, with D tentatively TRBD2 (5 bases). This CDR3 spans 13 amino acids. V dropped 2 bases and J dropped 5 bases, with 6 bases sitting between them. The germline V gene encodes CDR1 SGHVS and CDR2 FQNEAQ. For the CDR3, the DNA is TGTGCCAGCAGCTTATGGAGGACCGGGGAGCTGTTTTTT. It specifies CASSLWRTGELFF. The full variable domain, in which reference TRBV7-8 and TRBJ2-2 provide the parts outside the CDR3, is GAGVSQSPRYKVAKRGQDVALRCDPISGHVSLFWYQQALGQGPEFLTYFQNEAQLDKSGLPSDRFFAERPEGSVSTLKIQRTQQEDSAVYLCASSLWRTGELFFGEGSRLTVL.

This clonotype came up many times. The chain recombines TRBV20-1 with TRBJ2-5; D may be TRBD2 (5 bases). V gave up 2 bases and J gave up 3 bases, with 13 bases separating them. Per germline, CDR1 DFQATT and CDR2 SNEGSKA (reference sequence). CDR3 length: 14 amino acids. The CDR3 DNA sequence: TGCAGTGCTAGACCTACGGACGGGGAAGAGACCCAGTACTTC. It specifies CSARPTDGEETQYF.

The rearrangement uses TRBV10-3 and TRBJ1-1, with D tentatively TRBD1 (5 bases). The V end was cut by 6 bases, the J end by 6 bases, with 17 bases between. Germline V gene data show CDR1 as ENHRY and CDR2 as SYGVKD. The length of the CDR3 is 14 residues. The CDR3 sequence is CAISPGGRDAEAFF. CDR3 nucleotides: TGTGCCATCAGCCCGGGGGGTAGGGACGCTGAAGCTTTCTTT.

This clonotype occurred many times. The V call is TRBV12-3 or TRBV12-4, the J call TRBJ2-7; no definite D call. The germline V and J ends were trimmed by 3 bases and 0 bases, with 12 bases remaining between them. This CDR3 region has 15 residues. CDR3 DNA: TGTGCCAGCAGTTTTAGAGGCGGAAGCTCCTACGAGCAGTACTTC. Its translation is CASSFRGGSSYEQYF.

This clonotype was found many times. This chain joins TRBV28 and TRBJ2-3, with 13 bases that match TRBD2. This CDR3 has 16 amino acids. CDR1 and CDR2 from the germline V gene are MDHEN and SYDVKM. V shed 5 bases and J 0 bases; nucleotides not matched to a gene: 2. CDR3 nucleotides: TGTGCCAGCAGTGGGGGACTAGCGGGGAGCACAGATACGCAGTATTTT. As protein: CASSGGLAGSTDTQYF.

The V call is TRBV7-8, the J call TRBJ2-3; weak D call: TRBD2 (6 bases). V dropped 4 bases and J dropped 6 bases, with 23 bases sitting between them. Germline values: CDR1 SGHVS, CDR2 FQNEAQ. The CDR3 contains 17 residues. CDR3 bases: TGTGCCAGCAGCTGGGGACCCGGGACTGAAGACTGGGATACGCAGTATTTT. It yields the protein CASSWGPGTEDWDTQYF.

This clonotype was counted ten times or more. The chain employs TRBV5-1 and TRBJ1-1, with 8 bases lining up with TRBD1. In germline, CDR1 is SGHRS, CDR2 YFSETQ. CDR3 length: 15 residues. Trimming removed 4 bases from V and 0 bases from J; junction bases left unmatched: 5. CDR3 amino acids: CASSQGAALNTEAFF. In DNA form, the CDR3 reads TGCGCCAGCAGCCAGGGGGCGGCACTGAACACTGAAGCTTTCTTT.

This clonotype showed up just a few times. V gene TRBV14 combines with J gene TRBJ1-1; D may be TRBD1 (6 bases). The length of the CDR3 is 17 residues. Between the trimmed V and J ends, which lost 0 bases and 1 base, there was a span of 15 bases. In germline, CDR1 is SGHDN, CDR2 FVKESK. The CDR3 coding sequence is TGTGCCAGCAGCCAAGAGAAGAGGGGGTTAGGGAACACTGAAGCTTTCTTT. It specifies CASSQEKRGLGNTEAFF.

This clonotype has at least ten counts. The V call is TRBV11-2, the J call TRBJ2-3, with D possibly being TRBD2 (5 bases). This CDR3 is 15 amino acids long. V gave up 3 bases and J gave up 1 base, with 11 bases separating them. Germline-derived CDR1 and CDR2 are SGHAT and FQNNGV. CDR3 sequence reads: CASSLLASGTDTQYF. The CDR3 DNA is TGTGCCAGCAGCTTGCTAGCATCCGGCACAGATACGCAGTATTTT.

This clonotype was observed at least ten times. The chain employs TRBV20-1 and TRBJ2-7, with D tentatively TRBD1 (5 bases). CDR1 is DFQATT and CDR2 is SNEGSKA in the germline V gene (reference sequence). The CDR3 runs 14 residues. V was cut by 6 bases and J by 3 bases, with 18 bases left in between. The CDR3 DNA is TGCAGTGCCTATGAATGGGGCAGCAGCTACGAGCAGTACTTC. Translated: CSAYEWGSSYEQYF.

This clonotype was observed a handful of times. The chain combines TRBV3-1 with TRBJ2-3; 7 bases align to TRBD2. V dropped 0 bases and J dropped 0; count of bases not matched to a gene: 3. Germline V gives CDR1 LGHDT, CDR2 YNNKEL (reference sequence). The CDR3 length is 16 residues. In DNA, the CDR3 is TGTGCCAGCAGCCAAGAACTGCGGGGGAGCACAGATACGCAGTATTTT. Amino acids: CASSQELRGSTDTQYF.

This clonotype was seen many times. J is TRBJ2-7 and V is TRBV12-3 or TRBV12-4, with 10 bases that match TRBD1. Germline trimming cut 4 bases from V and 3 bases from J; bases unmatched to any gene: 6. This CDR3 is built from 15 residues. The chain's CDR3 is CASSWGTGVGYEQYF. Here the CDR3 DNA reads TGTGCCAGCAGTTGGGGGACAGGGGTGGGCTACGAGCAGTACTTC.

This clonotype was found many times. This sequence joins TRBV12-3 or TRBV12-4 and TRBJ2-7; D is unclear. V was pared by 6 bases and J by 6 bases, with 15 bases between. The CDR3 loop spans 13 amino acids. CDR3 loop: CASSLSPIVEQYF. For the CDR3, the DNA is TGTGCCAGCAGCTTGTCCCCGATCGTCGAGCAGTACTTC.

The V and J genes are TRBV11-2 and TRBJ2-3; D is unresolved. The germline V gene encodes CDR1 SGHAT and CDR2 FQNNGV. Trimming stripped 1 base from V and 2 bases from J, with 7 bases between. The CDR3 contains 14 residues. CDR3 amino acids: CASSLGPYTDTQYF. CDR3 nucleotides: TGTGCCAGCAGCTTAGGGCCTTACACAGATACGCAGTATTTT.

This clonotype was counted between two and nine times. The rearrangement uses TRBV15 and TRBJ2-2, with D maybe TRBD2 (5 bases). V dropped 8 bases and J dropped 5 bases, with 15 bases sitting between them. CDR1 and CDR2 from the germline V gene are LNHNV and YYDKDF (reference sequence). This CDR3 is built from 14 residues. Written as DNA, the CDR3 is TGTGCCACCGGGAGCGAGAGGAGGACCGGGGAGCTGTTTTTT. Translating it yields CATGSERRTGELFF.

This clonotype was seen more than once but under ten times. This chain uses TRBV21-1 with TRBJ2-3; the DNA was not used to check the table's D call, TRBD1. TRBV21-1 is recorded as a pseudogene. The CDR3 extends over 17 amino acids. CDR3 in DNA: TGTGCCAGCAGCAAAGGGGACAAAGACCGTGACACAGATACGCAGTATTTT. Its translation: CASSKGDKDRDTDTQYF.

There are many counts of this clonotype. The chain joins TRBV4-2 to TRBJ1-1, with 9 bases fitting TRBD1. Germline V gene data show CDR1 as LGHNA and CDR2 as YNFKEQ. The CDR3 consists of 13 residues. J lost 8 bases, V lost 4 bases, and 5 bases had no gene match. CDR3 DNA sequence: TGTGCCAGCAGCCTCCCCGGGACAGGGGAAGCTTTCTTT. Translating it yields CASSLPGTGEAFF.

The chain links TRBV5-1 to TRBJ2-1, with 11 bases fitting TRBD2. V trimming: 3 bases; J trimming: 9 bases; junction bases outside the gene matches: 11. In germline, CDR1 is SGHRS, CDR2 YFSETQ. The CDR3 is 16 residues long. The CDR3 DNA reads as TGCGCCAGCAGCTCTCAGACTAGCGGGGACAAAGGTGAGCAGTTCTTC. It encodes CASSSQTSGDKGEQFF. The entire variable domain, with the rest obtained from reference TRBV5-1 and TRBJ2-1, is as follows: KAGVTQTPRYLIKTRGQQVTLSCSPISGHRSVSWYQQTPGQGLQFLFEYFSETQRNKGNFPGRFSGRQFSNSRSEMNVSTLELGDSALYLCASSSQTSGDKGEQFFGPGTRLTVL.

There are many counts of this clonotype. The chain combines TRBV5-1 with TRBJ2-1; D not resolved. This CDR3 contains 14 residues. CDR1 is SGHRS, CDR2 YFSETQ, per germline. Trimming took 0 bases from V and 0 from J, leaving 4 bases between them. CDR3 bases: TGCGCCAGCAGCTTGGAGGACTCCTACAATGAGCAGTTCTTC. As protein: CASSLEDSYNEQFF.

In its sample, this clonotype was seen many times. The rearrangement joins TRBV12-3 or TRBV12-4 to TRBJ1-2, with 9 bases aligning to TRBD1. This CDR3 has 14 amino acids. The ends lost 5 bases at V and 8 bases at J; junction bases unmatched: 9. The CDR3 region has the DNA TGTGCCAGCAGTCCCTGGGACAGGGCGGAGGGCTACACCTTC. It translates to CASSPWDRAEGYTF.

The chain's CDR3 is CASSRPLAGVVNGELFF. CDR3 sequence (DNA): TGTGCCAGCAGTCGCCCACTAGCGGGAGTCGTTAACGGGGAGCTGTTTTTT. The V call is TRBV28, the J call TRBJ2-2; 11 bases are shared with TRBD2. The V and J ends lost 5 bases and 7 bases, in that order; junction bases with no gene match: 12. The germline V gene encodes CDR1 MDHEN and CDR2 SYDVKM. The CDR3 is made up of 17 amino acids. Full variable domain (outside the CDR3, taken from reference TRBV28 and TRBJ2-2): DVKVTQSSRYLVKRTGEKVFLECVQDMDHENMFWYRQDPGLGLRLIYFSYDVKMKEKGDIPEGYSVSREKKERFSLILESASTNQTSMYLCASSRPLAGVVNGELFFGEGSRLTVL.

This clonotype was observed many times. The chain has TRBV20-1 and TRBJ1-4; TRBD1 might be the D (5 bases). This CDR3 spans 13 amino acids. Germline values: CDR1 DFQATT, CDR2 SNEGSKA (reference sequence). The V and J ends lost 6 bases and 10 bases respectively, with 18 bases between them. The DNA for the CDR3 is TGCAGTGCCACGACAGAGGGCATAGGAAAACTGTTTTTT. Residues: CSATTEGIGKLFF.

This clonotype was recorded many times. CDR3 coding DNA: TGTGCCAGCAGCCCGAGGACTAGCGGGAAAAACATTCAGTACTTC. This sequence encodes CASSPRTSGKNIQYF. This chain connects TRBV4-2 to TRBJ2-4; 11 positions match TRBD2. The germline V gene encodes CDR1 LGHNA and CDR2 YNFKEQ. The CDR3 consists of 15 residues. J gave up 4 bases and V 4 bases, and 3 bases lay outside the gene matches.